Given below is one T cell receptor beta chain in context. The data were taken from a study of T cell clones after liver transplantation. Study overall: Apart from a few HCV-positive recipients, transplants were for non-autoimmune, non-viral reasons.

CD3+CD4+ and CD3+CD8+ cells were FACS-sorted from thawed unstimulated PBMCs. The V gene's germline CDR1 is SNHLY and CDR2 FYNNEI. Trimming cost V 9 bases and J 0 bases, with 12 bases left between them. The CDR3 consists of 14 residues. Sequenced by immunoSEQ multiplex PCR; TCRdb stores in-frame clones only, minus some. The repertoire holds under 90,000 clones, under 90% seen once, with 0.55% to 0.75% in the top ten. The material was CD4+ T cells from blood, obtained before liver transplant. The chain is built from TRBV2 and TRBJ1-5, with D unclear. This receptor was taken from a human donor who received a liver transplant. The CDR3 is CASNNGPSNQPQHF. CDR3 sequence (DNA): TGTGCCAGTAATAACGGACCTAGCAATCAGCCCCAGCATTTT. Variable domain in full (rest from reference TRBV2 and TRBJ1-5): EPEVTQTPSHQVTQMGQEVILRCVPISNHLYFYWYRQILGQKVEFLVSFYNNEISEKSEIFDDQFSVERPDGSNFTLKIRSTKLEDSAMYFCASNNGPSNQPQHFGDGTRLSIL.